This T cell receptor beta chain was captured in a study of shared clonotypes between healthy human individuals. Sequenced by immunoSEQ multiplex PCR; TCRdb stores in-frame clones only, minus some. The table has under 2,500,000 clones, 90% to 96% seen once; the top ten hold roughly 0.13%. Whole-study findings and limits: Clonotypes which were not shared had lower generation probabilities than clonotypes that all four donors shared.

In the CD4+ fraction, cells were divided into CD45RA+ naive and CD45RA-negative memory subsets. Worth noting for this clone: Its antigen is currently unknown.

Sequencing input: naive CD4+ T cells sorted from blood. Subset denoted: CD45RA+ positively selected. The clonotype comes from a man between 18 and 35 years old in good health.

The CDR3 protein is CASSPLGGEQYF. The CDR3 DNA reads as TGCGCCAGCAGCCCCCTTGGCGGCGAGCAGTACTTC. This chain joins TRBV5-1 and TRBJ2-7; the D is unclear. The CDR3 loop spans 12 amino acids. The germline gives CDR1 SGHRS, CDR2 YFSETQ. The V and J ends lost 4 bases and 6 bases respectively, with 11 bases between them.